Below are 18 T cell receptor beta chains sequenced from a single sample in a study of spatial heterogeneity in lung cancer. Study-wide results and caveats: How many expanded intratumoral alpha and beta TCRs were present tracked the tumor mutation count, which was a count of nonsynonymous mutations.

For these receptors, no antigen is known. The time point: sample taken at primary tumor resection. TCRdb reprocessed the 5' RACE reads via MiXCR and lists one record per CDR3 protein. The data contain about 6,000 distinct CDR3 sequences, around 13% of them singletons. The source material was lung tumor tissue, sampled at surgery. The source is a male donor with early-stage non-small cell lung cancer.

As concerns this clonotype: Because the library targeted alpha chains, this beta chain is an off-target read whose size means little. For the CDR3, the DNA is TGTGCCATCCGAAGCGGGATCCGCACAGATACGCAGTATTTT. Its protein is CAIRSGIRTDTQYF. V usage is TRBV10-3 and J usage is TRBJ2-3; 7 bases are a match to TRBD2. The V gene's germline CDR1 is ENHRY and CDR2 SYGVKD. The CDR3 loop spans 14 amino acids. J was trimmed by 1 base and V by 8 bases; bases with no gene match: 6.

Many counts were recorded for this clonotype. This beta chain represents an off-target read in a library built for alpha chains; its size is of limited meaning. The CDR3 region is CASSRRTLSYEQYF. CDR3 coding DNA: TGTGCCAGCAGCCGGCGGACTCTTTCCTACGAGCAGTACTTC. The J gene is TRBJ2-7, the V gene TRBV11-2; D might be TRBD2 (5 bases). The germline CDR1 and CDR2 sequences are SGHAT and FQNNGV. CDR3 length equals 14 residues. Trimming removed 5 bases at V and 1 base at J, with 12 bases between.

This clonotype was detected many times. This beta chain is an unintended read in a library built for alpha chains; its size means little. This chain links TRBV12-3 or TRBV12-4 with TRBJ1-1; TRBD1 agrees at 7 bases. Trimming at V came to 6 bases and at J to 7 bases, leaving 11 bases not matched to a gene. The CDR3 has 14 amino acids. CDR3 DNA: TGTGCCAGCAGCCACGGAGGGGGCTTTGGTGAAGCTTTCTTT. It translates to CASSHGGGFGEAFF.

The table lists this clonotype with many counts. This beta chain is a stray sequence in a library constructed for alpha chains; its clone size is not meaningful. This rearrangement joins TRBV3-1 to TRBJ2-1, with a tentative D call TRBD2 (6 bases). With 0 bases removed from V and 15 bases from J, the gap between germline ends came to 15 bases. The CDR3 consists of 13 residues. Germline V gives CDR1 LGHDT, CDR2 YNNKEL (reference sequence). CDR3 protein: CASSQEPGGISFF. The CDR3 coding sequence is TGTGCCAGCAGCCAAGAGCCCGGGGGAATATCGTTCTTC.

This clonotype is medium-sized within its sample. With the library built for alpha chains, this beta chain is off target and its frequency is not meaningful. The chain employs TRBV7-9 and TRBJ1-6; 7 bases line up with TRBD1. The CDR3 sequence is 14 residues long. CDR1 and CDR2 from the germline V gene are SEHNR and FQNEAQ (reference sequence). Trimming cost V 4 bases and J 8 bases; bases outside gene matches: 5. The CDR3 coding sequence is TGTGCCAGCAGCTCTCAGGGGGACTATTCACCCCTCCACTTT. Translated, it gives CASSSQGDYSPLHF.

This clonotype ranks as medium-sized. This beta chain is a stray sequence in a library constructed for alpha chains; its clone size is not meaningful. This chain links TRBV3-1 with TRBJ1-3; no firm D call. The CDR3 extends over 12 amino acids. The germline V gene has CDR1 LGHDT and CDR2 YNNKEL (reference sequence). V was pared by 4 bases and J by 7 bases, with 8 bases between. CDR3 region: CASSLNFNTIYF. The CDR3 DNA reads TGTGCCAGCAGCCTAAACTTCAACACCATATATTTT. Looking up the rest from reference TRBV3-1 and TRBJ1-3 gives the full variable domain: DTAVSQTPKYLVTQMGNDKSIKCEQNLGHDTMYWYKQDSKKFLKIMFSYNNKELIINETVPNRFSPKSPDKAHLNLHINSLELGDSAVYFCASSLNFNTIYFGEGSWLTVV.

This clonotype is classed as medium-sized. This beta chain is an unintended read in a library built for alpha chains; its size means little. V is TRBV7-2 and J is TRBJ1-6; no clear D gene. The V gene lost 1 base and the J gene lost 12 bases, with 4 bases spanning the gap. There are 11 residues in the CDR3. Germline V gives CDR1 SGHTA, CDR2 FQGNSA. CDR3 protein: CASSLGGPLHF. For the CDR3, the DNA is TGTGCCAGCAGCTTAGGTGGACCCCTCCACTTT.

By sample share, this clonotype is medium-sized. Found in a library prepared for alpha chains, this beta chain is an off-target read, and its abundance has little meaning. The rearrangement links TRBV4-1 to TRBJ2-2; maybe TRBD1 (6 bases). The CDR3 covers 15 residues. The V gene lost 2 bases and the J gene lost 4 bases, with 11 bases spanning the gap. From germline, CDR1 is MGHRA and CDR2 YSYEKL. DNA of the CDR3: TGCGCCAGCAGCCAACCGGACAGACCCACCGGGGAGCTGTTTTTT. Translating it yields CASSQPDRPTGELFF.

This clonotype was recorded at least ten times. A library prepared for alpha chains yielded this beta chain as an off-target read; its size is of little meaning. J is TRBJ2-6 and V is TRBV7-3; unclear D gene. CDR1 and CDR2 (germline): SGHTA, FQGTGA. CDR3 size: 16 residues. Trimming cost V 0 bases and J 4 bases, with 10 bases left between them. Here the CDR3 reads CASSLTGKLGANVLTF. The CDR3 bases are TGTGCCAGCAGCTTAACAGGGAAACTCGGGGCCAACGTCCTGACTTTC.

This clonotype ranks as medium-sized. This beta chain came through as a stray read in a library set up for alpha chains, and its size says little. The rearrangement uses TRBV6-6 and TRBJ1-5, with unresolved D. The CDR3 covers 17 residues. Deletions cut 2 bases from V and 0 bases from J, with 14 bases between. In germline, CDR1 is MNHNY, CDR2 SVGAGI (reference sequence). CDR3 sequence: CASSYESHTDSNQPQHF. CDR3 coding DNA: TGTGCCAGCAGTTACGAAAGCCATACTGATAGCAATCAGCCCCAGCATTTT.

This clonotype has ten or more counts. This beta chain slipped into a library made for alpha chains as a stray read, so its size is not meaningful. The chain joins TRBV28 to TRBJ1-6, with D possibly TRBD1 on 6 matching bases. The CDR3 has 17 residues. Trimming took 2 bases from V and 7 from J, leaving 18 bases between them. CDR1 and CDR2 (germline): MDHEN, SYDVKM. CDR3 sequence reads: CASSLVLSAGANSPLHF. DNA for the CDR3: TGTGCCAGCAGTTTAGTCCTATCGGCAGGGGCGAATTCACCCCTCCACTTT.

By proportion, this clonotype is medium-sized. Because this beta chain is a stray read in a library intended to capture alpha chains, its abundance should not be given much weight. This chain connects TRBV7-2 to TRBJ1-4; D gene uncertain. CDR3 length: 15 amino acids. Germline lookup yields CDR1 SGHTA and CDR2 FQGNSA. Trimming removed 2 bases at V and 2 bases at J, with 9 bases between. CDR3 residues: CASSLTGPTNEKLFF. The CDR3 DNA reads TGTGCCAGCAGCTTAACCGGACCCACTAATGAAAAACTGTTTTTT.

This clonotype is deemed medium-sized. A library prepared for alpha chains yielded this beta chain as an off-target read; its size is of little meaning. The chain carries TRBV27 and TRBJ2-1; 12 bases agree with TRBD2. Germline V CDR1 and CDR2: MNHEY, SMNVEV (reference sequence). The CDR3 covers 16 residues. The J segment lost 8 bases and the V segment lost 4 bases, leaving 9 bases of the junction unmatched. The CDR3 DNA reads TGTGCCAGCAGTTCAAGGACTAGCGGGAAGTTGTATGAGCAGTTCTTC. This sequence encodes CASSSRTSGKLYEQFF.

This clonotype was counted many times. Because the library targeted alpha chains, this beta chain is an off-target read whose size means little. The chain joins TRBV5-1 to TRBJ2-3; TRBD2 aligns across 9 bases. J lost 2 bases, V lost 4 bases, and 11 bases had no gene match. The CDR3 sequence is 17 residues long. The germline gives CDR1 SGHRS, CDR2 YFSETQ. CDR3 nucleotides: TGCGCCAGCAGCCTACCAAAGATAGCGGGGGTCACAGATACGCAGTATTTT. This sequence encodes CASSLPKIAGVTDTQYF. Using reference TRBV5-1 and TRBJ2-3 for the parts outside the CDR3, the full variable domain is KAGVTQTPRYLIKTRGQQVTLSCSPISGHRSVSWYQQTPGQGLQFLFEYFSETQRNKGNFPGRFSGRQFSNSRSEMNVSTLELGDSALYLCASSLPKIAGVTDTQYFGPGTRLTVL.

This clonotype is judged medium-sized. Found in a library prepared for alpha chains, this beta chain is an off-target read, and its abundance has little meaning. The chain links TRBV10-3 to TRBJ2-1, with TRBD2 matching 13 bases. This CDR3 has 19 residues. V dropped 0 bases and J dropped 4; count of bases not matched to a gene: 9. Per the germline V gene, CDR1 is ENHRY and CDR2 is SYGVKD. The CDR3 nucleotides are TGTGCCATCAGTGAGTCGGCGTTACCGGGACTAGCGGGGTACAATGAGCAGTTCTTC. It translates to CAISESALPGLAGYNEQFF.

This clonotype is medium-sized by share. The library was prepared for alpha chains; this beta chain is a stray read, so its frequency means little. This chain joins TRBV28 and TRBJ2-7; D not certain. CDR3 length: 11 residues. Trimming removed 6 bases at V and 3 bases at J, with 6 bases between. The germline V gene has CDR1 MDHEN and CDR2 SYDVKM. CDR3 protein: CASSRSYEQYF. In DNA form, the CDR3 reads TGTGCCAGCAGCCGGAGCTACGAGCAGTACTTC.

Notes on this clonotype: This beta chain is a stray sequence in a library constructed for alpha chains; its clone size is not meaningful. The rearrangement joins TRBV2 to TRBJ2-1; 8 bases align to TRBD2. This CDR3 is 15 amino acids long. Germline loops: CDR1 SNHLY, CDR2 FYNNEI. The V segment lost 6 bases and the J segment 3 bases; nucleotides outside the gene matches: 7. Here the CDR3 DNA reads TGTGCCAGCAGCCAGTGGCTAGCGGGCTACAATGAGCAGTTCTTC. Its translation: CASSQWLAGYNEQFF.

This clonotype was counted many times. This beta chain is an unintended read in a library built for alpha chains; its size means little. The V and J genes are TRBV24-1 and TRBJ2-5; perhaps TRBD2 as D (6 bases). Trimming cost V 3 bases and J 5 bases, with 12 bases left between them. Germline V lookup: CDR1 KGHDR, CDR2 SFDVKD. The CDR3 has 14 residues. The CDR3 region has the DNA TGTGCCACCAGTGATACGCTAGCGCGGGAGACCCAGTACTTC. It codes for CATSDTLARETQYF.